These 25 T cell receptor beta chains were sequenced from one sample in a study of T-cell reconstitution after alpha-beta-depleted transplantation in children. Unique molecular identifiers were built into the TCRbeta library. TCRdb itself ran the PCR reads through MiXCR, one entry per CDR3 protein. This sample has a few hundred thousand distinct CDR3 sequences, with roughly 9.1% found just once. Here the sequenced sample was PBMCs, taken before TCRalphabeta/CD19-depleted stem cell transplant. These TCRs come from a boy less than two years old with acute myeloid leukemia, due to receive a stem cell transplant.

This clonotype has at least ten counts. The chain has TRBV5-1 and TRBJ2-1, with TRBD2 identical over 9 bases. V lost 5 bases, J lost 2 bases, and 5 bases stayed unmatched. This CDR3 spans 15 amino acids. In germline, CDR1 is SGHRS, CDR2 YFSETQ. CDR3 DNA: TGCGCCAGCAGACAAGCGGGAGGCACCTACAATGAGCAGTTCTTC. Translation: CASRQAGGTYNEQFF.

The table lists this clonotype with a few counts. The chain couples TRBV27 to TRBJ2-3; 8 bases are shared with TRBD2. The germline CDR1 and CDR2 sequences are MNHEY and SMNVEV (reference sequence). CDR3 length: 16 residues. The trim removed 3 bases at V and 0 bases at J, leaving 5 bases unmatched. The CDR3 loop is CASSFGLAPSTDTQYF. The CDR3 region has the DNA TGTGCCAGCAGTTTTGGACTAGCACCGAGCACAGATACGCAGTATTTT.

This clonotype was found many times. The V gene is TRBV20-1, the J gene TRBJ2-1; the D gene is possibly TRBD2 (5 bases). The germline V and J ends were trimmed by 3 bases and 3 bases, with 15 bases remaining between them. CDR3 size: 15 residues. From germline, CDR1 is DFQATT and CDR2 SNEGSKA (reference sequence). CDR3: CSASHGIRYYNEQFF. For the CDR3, the DNA is TGCAGTGCTAGCCACGGGATCCGCTACTACAATGAGCAGTTCTTC.

In this sample, this clonotype turned up a few times. The chain couples TRBV6-1 to TRBJ2-3; D possibly corresponds to TRBD1 (6 bases). The V gene's germline CDR1 is MNHNS and CDR2 SASEGT. The CDR3 totals 14 residues. Trimming shortened V by 5 bases and J by 3 bases, and 12 bases separated the two germline ends. CDR3 bases: TGTGCCAGCAGTCGCAGGGGTTTGACAGATACGCAGTATTTT. As protein: CASSRRGLTDTQYF.

This clonotype has a count of ten or more. The rearrangement joins TRBV28 to TRBJ1-5; D not certain. The CDR3 consists of 14 residues. The V gene's germline CDR1 is MDHEN and CDR2 SYDVKM. Trimming removed 6 bases at V and 1 base at J, with 10 bases between. The chain's CDR3 is CASSQVGSNQPQHF. Written as DNA, the CDR3 is TGTGCCAGCAGCCAGGTTGGGAGCAATCAGCCCCAGCATTTT.

CDR3 protein: CSARSDRANTGELFF. The CDR3 nucleotides are TGCAGTGCTAGATCTGACAGGGCGAACACCGGGGAGCTGTTTTTT. The chain combines TRBV20-1 with TRBJ2-2; 7 bases agree with TRBD1. The CDR3 runs to 15 residues. Trimming at V came to 2 bases and at J to 0 bases, leaving 3 bases not matched to a gene. Germline V gives CDR1 DFQATT, CDR2 SNEGSKA (reference sequence).

This clonotype showed up many times. The rearrangement links TRBV3-1 to TRBJ2-7; the D is unclear. Germline CDR1 is LGHDT and CDR2 is YNNKEL (reference sequence). Trimming left V 4 bases short and J 5 bases short, with 15 bases between. The length of the CDR3 is 14 residues. In DNA, the CDR3 is TGTGCCAGCAGCCGGAGCCTATCTCCCCACGAGCAGTACTTC. This codes for CASSRSLSPHEQYF.

This clonotype was found a few times. The rearrangement joins TRBV4-1 to TRBJ2-6; D gene unclear. Germline CDR1 reads MGHRA; CDR2 reads YSYEKL. The ends were cut back, 1 base at V and 0 bases at J, with 10 bases in the middle. This CDR3 is built from 17 residues. CDR3 loop: CASSQVPLSSGANVLTF. The CDR3 DNA sequence: TGCGCCAGCAGCCAAGTGCCCCTAAGCTCTGGGGCCAACGTCCTGACTTTC.

This clonotype was seen only a few times. The chain recombines TRBV7-9 with TRBJ2-2, with 9 bases that match TRBD1. CDR3 length: 16 residues. Germline trimming cut 6 bases from V and 5 bases from J; bases unmatched to any gene: 10. The germline V gene has CDR1 SEHNR and CDR2 FQNEAQ (reference sequence). This chain's CDR3 is CASRTGTGMRTGELFF. The CDR3 DNA reads TGTGCCAGCAGGACGGGGACAGGGATGAGAACCGGGGAGCTGTTTTTT.

This clonotype came up many times. The rearrangement joins TRBV11-3 to TRBJ1-3, with D possibly TRBD1 on 5 matching bases. The CDR3 covers 16 residues. CDR1 and CDR2 from the germline V gene are SGHNT and YENEEA. V shed 0 bases and J shed 0 bases, with 9 bases lying between them. CDR3 DNA sequence: TGTGCCAGCAGCTTAGAACCGACAGTCTCTGGAAACACCATATATTTT. This gives the protein CASSLEPTVSGNTIYF.

Many counts were recorded for this clonotype. The chain combines TRBV9 with TRBJ2-1, with 10 nucleotides matching TRBD2. CDR1 and CDR2 from the germline V gene are SGDLS and YYNGEE. The CDR3 has 16 amino acids. Germline trimming cut 4 bases from V and 3 bases from J; bases unmatched to any gene: 7. The CDR3 reads CASSPLLAGDYNEQFF. CDR3 sequence (DNA): TGTGCCAGCAGCCCCCTTCTAGCGGGGGACTACAATGAGCAGTTCTTC.

This clonotype was seen many times. The CDR3 loop reads CASSTPDRPSYNEQFF. DNA for the CDR3: TGTGCCAGCAGTACCCCGGACAGGCCCTCCTACAATGAGCAGTTCTTC. This chain joins TRBV27 and TRBJ2-1, with 7 positions matching TRBD1. The CDR3 is 16 amino acids. J was trimmed by 0 bases and V by 5 bases; bases with no gene match: 7. Looked up from germline, CDR1 is MNHEY and CDR2 is SMNVEV (reference sequence).

This clonotype has only a few counts. The rearrangement joins TRBV10-3 to TRBJ1-2, with D possibly being TRBD1 (5 bases). The CDR3 totals 13 residues. Trimming shortened V by 7 bases and J by 3 bases, and 12 bases separated the two germline ends. Germline V gene sequence: CDR1 ENHRY, CDR2 SYGVKD. The CDR3 DNA sequence: TGTGCCATCAAACCGGACACCTACTATGGCTACACCTTC. It specifies CAIKPDTYYGYTF.

This clonotype was detected ten times or more. V and J are TRBV7-9 and TRBJ1-2; a weak D match, TRBD1 (6 bases). The CDR3 spans 13 residues. Germline lookup yields CDR1 SEHNR and CDR2 FQNEAQ (reference sequence). V lost 4 bases, J lost 6 bases, and 12 bases lay in between. DNA for the CDR3: TGTGCCAGCAGCTATACAGGGAATGATGGCTACACCTTC. This sequence encodes CASSYTGNDGYTF.

This clonotype was counted ten times or more. V and J are TRBV7-8 and TRBJ1-1; 7 positions agree with TRBD1. CDR3 size: 13 residues. Germline CDR1 is SGHVS and CDR2 is FQNEAQ. Trimming removed 5 bases from V and 0 bases from J; junction bases left unmatched: 0. CDR3 region: CASSRGLNTEAFF. The DNA for the CDR3 is TGTGCCAGCAGCAGGGGGCTGAACACTGAAGCTTTCTTT.

The sample holds many counts of this clonotype. The genes are TRBV12-3 or TRBV12-4 and TRBJ1-1; TRBD1 might be the D (5 bases). This CDR3 comprises 13 residues. V gave up 6 bases and J gave up 5 bases, with 13 bases separating them. In DNA, the CDR3 is TGTGCCAGCAGCCAAGGATCAGGGACTGAAGCTTTCTTT. It translates to CASSQGSGTEAFF.

This clonotype occurred many times. This chain links TRBV20-1 with TRBJ2-5, with TRBD2 identical over 7 bases. Germline trimming cut 1 base from V and 5 bases from J; bases unmatched to any gene: 10. Germline assignment: CDR1 DFQATT and CDR2 SNEGSKA (reference sequence). This CDR3 is 15 amino acids long. The CDR3 reads CSARGWGGGGETQYF. The CDR3 DNA follows: TGCAGTGCTAGAGGTTGGGGGGGAGGTGGGGAGACCCAGTACTTC.

In its sample, this clonotype was seen a few times. The chain uses TRBV20-1 and TRBJ2-5; TRBD2 aligns across 11 bases. This CDR3 is 15 amino acids long. CDR1 is DFQATT and CDR2 is SNEGSKA in the germline V gene (reference sequence). V shed 3 bases, J shed 5 bases, and the junction held 8 bases outside the gene matches. CDR3 DNA sequence: TGCAGTGCTAGCCGTAGCGGGGGGGCCGGGGAGACCCAGTACTTC. It yields the protein CSASRSGGAGETQYF.

The chain recombines TRBV20-1 with TRBJ1-4; 8 positions agree with TRBD1. The CDR3 covers 13 residues. After removal of 3 bases from V and 11 bases from J, the junction contained 8 bases not matched to a gene. Germline CDR1 and CDR2: DFQATT and SNEGSKA (reference sequence). CDR3 region: CSARTGVGEKLFF. DNA of the CDR3: TGCAGTGCTAGGACAGGGGTCGGAGAGAAACTGTTTTTT.

This clonotype appeared a few times. The chain links TRBV5-1 to TRBJ2-6; possible D gene TRBD2, 6 bases. Trimming removed 0 bases at V and 0 bases at J, with 16 bases between. Germline loops: CDR1 SGHRS, CDR2 YFSETQ. The CDR3 is 19 residues long. Here the CDR3 DNA reads TGCGCCAGCAGCTTGGCCGGAGGGCACCCATTCTCTGGGGCCAACGTCCTGACTTTC. Translating gives CASSLAGGHPFSGANVLTF.

This clonotype has at least ten counts. V gene TRBV7-2 combines with J gene TRBJ2-7; D perhaps matches TRBD1 (6 bases). Trimming removed 0 bases from V and 0 bases from J, with 12 bases in between. CDR1 is SGHTA, CDR2 FQGNSA, per germline. There are 16 residues in the CDR3. The CDR3 loop reads CASSLAQGLNSYEQYF. The CDR3, as DNA: TGTGCCAGCAGCTTAGCGCAGGGGCTCAACTCCTACGAGCAGTACTTC.

This clonotype was observed at least ten times. This CDR3 reads CSARGIRTGYNEQFF. The CDR3 DNA reads TGCAGTGCTAGAGGGATAAGGACGGGCTACAATGAGCAGTTCTTC. The chain employs TRBV20-1 and TRBJ2-1; D unresolved. Trimming shortened V by 1 base and J by 3 bases, and 13 bases separated the two germline ends. This CDR3 is 15 amino acids long. Looked up from germline, CDR1 is DFQATT and CDR2 is SNEGSKA (reference sequence).

In this sample, this clonotype turned up many times. The rearrangement joins TRBV6-1 to TRBJ2-1, with a tentative D call TRBD1 (6 bases). The germline V gene has CDR1 MNHNS and CDR2 SASEGT. The V gene lost 2 bases and the J gene lost 3 bases, with 20 bases spanning the gap. CDR3 size: 18 residues. This chain's CDR3 is CASSEFLRFGTSYNEQFF. Here the CDR3 DNA reads TGTGCCAGCAGTGAATTTTTGAGATTCGGGACAAGCTACAATGAGCAGTTCTTC.

This clonotype was counted many times. The genes are TRBV29-1 and TRBJ2-5, with 8 bases identical to TRBD1. Per the germline V gene, CDR1 is SQVTM and CDR2 is ANQGSEA. The CDR3 covers 14 residues. J lost 5 bases, V lost 6 bases, and 11 bases had no gene match. The CDR3 protein is CSVRRQGTLETQYF. The DNA of the CDR3 is TGCAGCGTGAGGAGACAGGGGACTTTGGAGACCCAGTACTTC.

This clonotype showed up many times. This chain uses TRBV5-1 with TRBJ1-3; 9 bases match TRBD1. The J segment lost 1 base and the V segment lost 4 bases, leaving 6 bases of the junction unmatched. Germline CDR1 SGHRS, CDR2 YFSETQ. The CDR3 contains 16 residues. The CDR3 reads CASSASGTGSGNTIYF. DNA for the CDR3: TGCGCCAGCAGCGCCTCCGGGACAGGGTCTGGAAACACCATATATTTT.